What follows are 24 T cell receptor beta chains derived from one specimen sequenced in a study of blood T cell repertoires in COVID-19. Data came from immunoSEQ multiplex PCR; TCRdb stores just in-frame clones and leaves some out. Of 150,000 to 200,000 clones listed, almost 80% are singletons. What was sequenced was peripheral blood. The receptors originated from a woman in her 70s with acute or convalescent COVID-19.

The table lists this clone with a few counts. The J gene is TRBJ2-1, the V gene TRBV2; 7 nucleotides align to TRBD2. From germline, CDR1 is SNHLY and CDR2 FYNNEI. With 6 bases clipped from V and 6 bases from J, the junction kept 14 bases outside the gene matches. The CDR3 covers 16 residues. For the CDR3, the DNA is TGTGCCAGCAGCGGCGGGACTACCCACATAATCAATGAGCAGTTCTTC. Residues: CASSGGTTHIINEQFF.

The CDR3 DNA reads as TGTGCCACCAGTGAACCCGGCACTAGCTTTTTTTACACCGGGGAGCTGTTTTTT. Protein sequence: CATSEPGTSFFYTGELFF. The chain has TRBV24-1 and TRBJ2-2, with D perhaps TRBD2 (6 bases). The V end was cut by 4 bases, the J end by 3 bases, with 20 bases between. Germline V gene sequence: CDR1 KGHDR, CDR2 SFDVKD. This CDR3 contains 18 residues.

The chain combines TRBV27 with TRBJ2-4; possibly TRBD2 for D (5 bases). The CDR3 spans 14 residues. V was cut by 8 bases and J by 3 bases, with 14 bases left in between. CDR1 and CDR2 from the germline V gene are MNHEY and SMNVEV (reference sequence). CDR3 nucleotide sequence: TGTGCCAGCTCCGCCGTTGGAGGCAAAAACATTCAGTACTTC. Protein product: CASSAVGGKNIQYF.

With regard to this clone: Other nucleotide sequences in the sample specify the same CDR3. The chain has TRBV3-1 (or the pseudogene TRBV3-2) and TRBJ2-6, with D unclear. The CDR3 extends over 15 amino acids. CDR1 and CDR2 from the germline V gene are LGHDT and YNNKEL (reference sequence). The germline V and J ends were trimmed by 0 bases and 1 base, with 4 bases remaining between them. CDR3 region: CASSQDISGANVLTF. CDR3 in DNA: TGTGCCAGCAGCCAAGATATATCTGGGGCCAACGTCCTGACTTTC.

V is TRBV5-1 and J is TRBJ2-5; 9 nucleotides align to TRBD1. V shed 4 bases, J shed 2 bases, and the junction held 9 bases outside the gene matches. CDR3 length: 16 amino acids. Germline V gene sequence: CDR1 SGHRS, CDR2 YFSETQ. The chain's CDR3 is CASSKQGAIQQETQYF. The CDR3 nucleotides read TGCGCCAGCAGCAAACAGGGGGCGATTCAGCAAGAGACCCAGTACTTC.

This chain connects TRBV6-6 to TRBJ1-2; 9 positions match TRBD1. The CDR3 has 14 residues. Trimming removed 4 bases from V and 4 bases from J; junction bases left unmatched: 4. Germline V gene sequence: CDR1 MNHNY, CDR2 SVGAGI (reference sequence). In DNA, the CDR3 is TGTGCCAGCAGTTCTACAGGGGGCGTCTATGGCTACACCTTC. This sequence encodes CASSSTGGVYGYTF.

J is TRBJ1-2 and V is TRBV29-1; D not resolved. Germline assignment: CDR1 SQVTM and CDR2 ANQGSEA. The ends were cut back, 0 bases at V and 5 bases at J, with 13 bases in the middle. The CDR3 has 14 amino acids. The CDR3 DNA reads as TGCAGCGTTGAAGAAGGAAGGGAGGAGTATGGCTACACCTTC. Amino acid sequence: CSVEEGREEYGYTF.

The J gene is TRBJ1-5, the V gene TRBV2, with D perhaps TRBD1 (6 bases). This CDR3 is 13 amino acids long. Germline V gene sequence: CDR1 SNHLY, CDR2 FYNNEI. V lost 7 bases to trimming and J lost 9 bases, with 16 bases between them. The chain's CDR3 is CASKEGGSLPQHF. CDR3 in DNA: TGTGCCAGCAAGGAAGGGGGAAGTCTGCCCCAGCATTTT.

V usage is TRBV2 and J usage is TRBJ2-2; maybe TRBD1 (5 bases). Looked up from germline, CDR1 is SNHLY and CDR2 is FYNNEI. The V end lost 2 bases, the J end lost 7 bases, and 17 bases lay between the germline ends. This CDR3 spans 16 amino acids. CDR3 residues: CASSELGTIRGGELFF. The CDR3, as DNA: TGTGCCAGCAGTGAATTGGGAACTATAAGGGGCGGGGAGCTGTTTTTT.

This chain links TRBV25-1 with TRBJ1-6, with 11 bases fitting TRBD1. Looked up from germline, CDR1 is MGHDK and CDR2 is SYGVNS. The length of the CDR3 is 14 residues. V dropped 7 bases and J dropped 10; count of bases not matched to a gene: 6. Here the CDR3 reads CASTWTGGASPLHF. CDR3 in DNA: TGTGCCAGCACATGGACAGGGGGCGCCTCACCCCTCCACTTT. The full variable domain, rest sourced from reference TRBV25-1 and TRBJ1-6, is EADIYQTPRYLVIGTGKKITLECSQTMGHDKMYWYQQDPGMELHLIHYSYGVNSTEKGDLSSESTVSRIRTEHFPLTLESARPSHTSQYLCASTWTGGASPLHFGNGTRLTVT.

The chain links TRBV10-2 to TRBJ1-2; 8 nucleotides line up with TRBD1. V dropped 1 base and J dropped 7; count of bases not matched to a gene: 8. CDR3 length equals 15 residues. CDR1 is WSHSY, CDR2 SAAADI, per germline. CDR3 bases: TGCGCCAGCAGTGAGTGGCAGAAAGGACAGGGTGGCTACACCTTC. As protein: CASSEWQKGQGGYTF.

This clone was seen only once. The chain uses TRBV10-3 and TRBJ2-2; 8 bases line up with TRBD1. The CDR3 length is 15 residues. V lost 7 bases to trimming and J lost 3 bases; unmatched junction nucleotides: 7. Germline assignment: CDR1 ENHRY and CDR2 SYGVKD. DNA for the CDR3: TGTGCCATCACCAAGACAGGGGATTACACCGGGGAGCTGTTTTTT. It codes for CAITKTGDYTGELFF.

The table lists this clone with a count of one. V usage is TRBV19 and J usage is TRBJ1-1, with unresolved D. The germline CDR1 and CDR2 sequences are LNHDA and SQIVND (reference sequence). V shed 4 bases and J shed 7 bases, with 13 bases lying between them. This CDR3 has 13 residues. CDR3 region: CASSSSFGGEAFF. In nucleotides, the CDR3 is TGTGCCAGTAGTAGTTCCTTCGGTGGTGAAGCTTTCTTT.

CDR3 region: CASSPEQGRNQPQHF. In DNA, the CDR3 is TGTGCCAGCAGTCCGGAACAGGGAAGGAATCAGCCCCAGCATTTT. V is TRBV6-5 and J is TRBJ1-5; D is perhaps TRBD1 (6 bases). The germline CDR1 and CDR2 sequences are MNHEY and SVGAGI. This CDR3 is built from 15 residues. The V and J ends lost 5 bases and 4 bases respectively, with 15 bases between them.

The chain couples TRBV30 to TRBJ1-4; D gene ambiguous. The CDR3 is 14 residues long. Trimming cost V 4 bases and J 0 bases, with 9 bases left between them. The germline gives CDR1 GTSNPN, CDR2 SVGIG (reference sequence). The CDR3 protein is CAWNGATTNEKLFF. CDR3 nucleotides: TGTGCCTGGAATGGAGCAACAACTAATGAAAAACTGTTTTTT.

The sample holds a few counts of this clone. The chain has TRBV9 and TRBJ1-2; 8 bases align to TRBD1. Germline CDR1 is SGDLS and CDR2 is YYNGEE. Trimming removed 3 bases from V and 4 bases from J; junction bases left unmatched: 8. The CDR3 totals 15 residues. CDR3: CASSATGQELYGYTF. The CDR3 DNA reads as TGTGCCAGCAGCGCCACGGGACAGGAACTCTATGGCTACACCTTC.

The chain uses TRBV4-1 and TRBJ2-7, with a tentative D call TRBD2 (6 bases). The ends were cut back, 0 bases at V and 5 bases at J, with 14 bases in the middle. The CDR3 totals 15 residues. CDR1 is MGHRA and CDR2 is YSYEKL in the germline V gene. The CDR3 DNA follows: TGCGCCAGCAGCCAAGAAGGGAGGACTTTAAACGAGCAGTACTTC. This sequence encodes CASSQEGRTLNEQYF.

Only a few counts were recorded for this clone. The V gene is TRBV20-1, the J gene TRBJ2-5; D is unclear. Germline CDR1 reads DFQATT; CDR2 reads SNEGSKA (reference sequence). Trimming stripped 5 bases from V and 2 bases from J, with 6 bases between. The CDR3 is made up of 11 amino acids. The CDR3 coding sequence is TGCAGTGCTCAAAATCAAGAGACCCAGTACTTC. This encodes CSAQNQETQYF.

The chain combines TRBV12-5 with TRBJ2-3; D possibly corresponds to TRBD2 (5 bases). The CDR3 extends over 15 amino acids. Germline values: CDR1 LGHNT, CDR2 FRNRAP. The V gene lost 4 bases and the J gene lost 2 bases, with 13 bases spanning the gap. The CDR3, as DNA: TGTGCTAGTGGTTCCGGGGAATTTAACACAGATACGCAGTATTTT. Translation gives CASGSGEFNTDTQYF.

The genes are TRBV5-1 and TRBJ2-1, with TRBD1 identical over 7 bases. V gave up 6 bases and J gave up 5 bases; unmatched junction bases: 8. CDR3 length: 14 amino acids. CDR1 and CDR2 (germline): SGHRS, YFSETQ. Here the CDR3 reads CASTGQVGDNEQFF. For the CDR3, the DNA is TGCGCCAGCACTGGACAGGTAGGGGACAATGAGCAGTTCTTC.

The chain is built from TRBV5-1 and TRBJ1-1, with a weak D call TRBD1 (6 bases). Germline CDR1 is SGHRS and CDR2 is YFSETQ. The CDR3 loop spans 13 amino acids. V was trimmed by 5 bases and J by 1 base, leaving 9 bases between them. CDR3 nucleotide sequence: TGCGCCAGCAGTTCGGGACAGAACACTGAAGCTTTCTTT. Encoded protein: CASSSGQNTEAFF. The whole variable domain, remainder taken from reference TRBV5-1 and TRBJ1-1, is KAGVTQTPRYLIKTRGQQVTLSCSPISGHRSVSWYQQTPGQGLQFLFEYFSETQRNKGNFPGRFSGRQFSNSRSEMNVSTLELGDSALYLCASSSGQNTEAFFGQGTRLTVV.

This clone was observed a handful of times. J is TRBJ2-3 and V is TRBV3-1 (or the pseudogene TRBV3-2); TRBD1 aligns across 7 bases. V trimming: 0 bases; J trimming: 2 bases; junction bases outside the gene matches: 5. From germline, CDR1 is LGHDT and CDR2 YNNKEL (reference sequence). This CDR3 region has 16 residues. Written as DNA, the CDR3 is TGTGCCAGCAGCCAAGATTGGGGACAGTACACAGATACGCAGTATTTT. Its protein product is CASSQDWGQYTDTQYF.

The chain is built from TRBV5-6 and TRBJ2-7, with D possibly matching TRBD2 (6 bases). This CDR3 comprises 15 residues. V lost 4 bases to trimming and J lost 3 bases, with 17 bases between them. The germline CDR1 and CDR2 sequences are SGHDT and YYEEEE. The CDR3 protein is CASSGGTQGFYEQYF. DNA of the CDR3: TGTGCCAGCAGCGGCGGGACTCAAGGCTTCTACGAGCAGTACTTC.

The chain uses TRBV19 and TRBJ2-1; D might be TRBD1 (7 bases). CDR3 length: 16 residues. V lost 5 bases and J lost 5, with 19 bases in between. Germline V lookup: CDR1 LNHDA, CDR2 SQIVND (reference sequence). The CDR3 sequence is CASSRTGLQLDNEQFF. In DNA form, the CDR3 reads TGTGCCAGTAGTCGGACAGGACTACAGTTAGACAATGAGCAGTTCTTC.